This is a list of T cell receptor beta chains from one sample in a study of beta chain features in type 1 diabetes. Measured with immunoSEQ multiplex PCR; TCRdb has only the in-frame clones, and not every one. This table holds some 700,000 clones, under 15% found once. Sample: naive CD4+ T cells from blood. The receptor source for this set is a man between 18 and 29 years old with type 1 diabetes. Both conserved end residues are part of each CDR3. A D gene is named only where the DNA matches it firmly. The size entry is marked missing in some rows and otherwise reads once, few, many or a size class.

TRBV18	.	.	TRBJ2-1	TGTGCCAGCTCACCAAGGCAGGGCTCCTACAATGAGCAGTTCTTC	CASSPRQGSYNEQFF
TRBV10-3	.	TRBD2	TRBJ2-1	TGTGCCATCAGTGTGAGCGGGGAATCCTACAATGAGCAGTTCTTC	CAISVSGESYNEQFF
TRBV2	.	.	TRBJ2-5	TGTGCCAGCAGTGGGGAGTTAGTAAAAGAGACCCAGTACTTC	CASSGELVKETQYF
TRBV19	few	.	TRBJ1-2	TGTGCCAGTAGTTCCGGGGGTTTACCGGTGTTGGGCTACACCTTC	CASSSGGLPVLGYTF
TRBV11-3	.	TRBD1	TRBJ2-7	TGTGCCAGCAGCCCCGACAGGGGTTACGAGCAGTACTTC	CASSPDRGYEQYF
TRBV29-1	.	.	TRBJ2-3	TGCAGCGTTGGGCGGACAGATCACACAGATACGCAGTATTTT	CSVGRTDHTDTQYF
TRBV20-1	few	TRBD1	TRBJ1-1	TGCAGTGCTTGGGACAGCCATGAAGCTTTCTTT	CSAWDSHEAFF
TRBV6-5	.	.	TRBJ1-5	TGTGCCAGCAGTTACGGAGTCGGGGATCAGCCCCAGCATTTT	CASSYGVGDQPQHF
TRBV12-5	.	.	TRBJ1-5	TGTGCTAGTGGTTTGGTTATGGCAGAACTTAGCAATCAGCCCCAGCATTTT	CASGLVMAELSNQPQHF
TRBV5-1	once	TRBD1	TRBJ1-1	TGCGCCAGCAGCTCGGACCGACAGGGGTGGACTGAAGCTTTCTTT	CASSSDRQGWTEAFF